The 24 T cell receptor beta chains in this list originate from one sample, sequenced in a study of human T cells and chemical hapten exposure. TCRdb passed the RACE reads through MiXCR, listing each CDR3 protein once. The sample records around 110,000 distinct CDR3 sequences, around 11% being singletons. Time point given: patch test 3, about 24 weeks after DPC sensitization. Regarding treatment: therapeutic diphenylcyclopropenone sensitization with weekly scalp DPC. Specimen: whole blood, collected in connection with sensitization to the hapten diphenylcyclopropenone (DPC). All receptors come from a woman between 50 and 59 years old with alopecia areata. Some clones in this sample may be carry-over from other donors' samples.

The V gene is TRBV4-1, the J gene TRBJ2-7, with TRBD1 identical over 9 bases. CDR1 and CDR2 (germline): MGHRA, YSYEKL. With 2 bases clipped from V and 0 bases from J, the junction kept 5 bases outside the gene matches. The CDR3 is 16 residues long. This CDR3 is CASSQPGTGSSYEQYF. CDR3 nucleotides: TGCGCCAGCAGCCAACCTGGGACAGGGAGCTCCTACGAGCAGTACTTC.

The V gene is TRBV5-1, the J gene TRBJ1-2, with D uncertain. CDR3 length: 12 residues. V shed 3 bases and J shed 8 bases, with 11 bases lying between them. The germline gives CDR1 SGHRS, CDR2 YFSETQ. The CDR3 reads CASSSGSQGYTF. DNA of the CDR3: TGCGCCAGCAGCTCCGGGAGTCAAGGCTACACCTTC.

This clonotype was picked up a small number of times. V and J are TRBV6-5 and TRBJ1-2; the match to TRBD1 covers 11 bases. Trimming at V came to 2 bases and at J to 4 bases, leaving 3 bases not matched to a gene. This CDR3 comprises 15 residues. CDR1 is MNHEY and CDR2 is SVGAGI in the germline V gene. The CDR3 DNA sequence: TGTGCCAGCAGTTACGGGACAGGGGGGGGCTATGGCTACACCTTC. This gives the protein CASSYGTGGGYGYTF.

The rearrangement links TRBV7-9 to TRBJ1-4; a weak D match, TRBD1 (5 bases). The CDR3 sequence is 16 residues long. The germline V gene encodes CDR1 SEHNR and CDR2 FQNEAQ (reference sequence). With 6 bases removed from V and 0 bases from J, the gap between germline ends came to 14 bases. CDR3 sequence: CASSYSWGATNEKLFF. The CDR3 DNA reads TGTGCCAGCAGTTATTCATGGGGGGCAACTAATGAAAAACTGTTTTTT.

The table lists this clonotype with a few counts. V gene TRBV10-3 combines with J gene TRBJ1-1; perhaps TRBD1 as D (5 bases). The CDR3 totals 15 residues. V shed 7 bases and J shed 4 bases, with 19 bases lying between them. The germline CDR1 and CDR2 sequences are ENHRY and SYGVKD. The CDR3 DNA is TGTGCCATCAAAGGGGCCAACCCTCTTGTCACTGAAGCTTTCTTT. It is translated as CAIKGANPLVTEAFF.

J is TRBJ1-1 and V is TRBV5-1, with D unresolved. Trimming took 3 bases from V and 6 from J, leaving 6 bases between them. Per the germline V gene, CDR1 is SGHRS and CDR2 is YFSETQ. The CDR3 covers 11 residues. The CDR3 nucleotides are TGCGCCAGCAGCTCGGCAGCTGAAGCTTTCTTT. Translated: CASSSAAEAFF.

The CDR3 protein is CASSLSVDYGYTF. The CDR3, as DNA: TGTGCCAGCAGTTTATCGGTAGACTATGGCTACACCTTC. The chain employs TRBV27 and TRBJ1-2; no clear D. The ends were cut back, 0 bases at V and 3 bases at J, with 5 bases in the middle. The germline gives CDR1 MNHEY, CDR2 SMNVEV (reference sequence). The CDR3 has 13 amino acids.

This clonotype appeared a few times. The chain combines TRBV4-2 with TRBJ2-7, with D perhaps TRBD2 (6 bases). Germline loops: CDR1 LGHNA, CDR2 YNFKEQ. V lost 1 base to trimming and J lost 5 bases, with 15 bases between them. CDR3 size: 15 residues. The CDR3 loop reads CASSQVHRGGDEQYF. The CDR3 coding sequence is TGTGCCAGCAGCCAAGTTCATCGGGGCGGGGACGAGCAGTACTTC.

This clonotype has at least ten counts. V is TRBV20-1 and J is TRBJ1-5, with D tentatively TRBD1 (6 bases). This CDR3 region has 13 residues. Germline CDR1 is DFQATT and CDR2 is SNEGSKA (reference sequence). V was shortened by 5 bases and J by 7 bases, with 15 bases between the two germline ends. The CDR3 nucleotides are TGCAGTGCTCTTTTACAGGGAGGGCAGCCCCAGCATTTT. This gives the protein CSALLQGGQPQHF.

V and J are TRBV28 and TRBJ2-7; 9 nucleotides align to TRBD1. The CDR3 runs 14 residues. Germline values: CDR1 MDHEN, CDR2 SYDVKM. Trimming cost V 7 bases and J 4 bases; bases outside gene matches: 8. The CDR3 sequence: CASTPRTGAYEQYF. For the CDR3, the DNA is TGTGCCAGCACTCCGCGGACAGGGGCGTACGAGCAGTACTTC.

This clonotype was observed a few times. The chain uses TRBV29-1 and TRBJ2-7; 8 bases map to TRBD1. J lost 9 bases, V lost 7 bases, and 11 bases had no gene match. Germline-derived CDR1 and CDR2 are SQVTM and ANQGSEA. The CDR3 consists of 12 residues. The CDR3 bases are TGCAGCGCCCCGGACAGGGAAGGGGTGCAGTACTTC. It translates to CSAPDREGVQYF.

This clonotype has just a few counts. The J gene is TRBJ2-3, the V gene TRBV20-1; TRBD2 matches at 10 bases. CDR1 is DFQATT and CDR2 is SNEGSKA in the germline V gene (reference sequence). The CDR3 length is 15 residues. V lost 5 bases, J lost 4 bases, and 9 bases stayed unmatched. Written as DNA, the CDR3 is TGCAGTGCTCCCTCCGTAGCGGGAGGCCCAGATACGCAGTATTTT. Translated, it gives CSAPSVAGGPDTQYF.

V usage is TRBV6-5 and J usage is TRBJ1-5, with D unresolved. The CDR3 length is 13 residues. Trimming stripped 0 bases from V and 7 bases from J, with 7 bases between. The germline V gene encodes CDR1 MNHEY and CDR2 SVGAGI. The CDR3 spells CASSYSSGQPQHF. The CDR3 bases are TGTGCCAGCAGTTACTCGTCAGGCCAGCCCCAGCATTTT.

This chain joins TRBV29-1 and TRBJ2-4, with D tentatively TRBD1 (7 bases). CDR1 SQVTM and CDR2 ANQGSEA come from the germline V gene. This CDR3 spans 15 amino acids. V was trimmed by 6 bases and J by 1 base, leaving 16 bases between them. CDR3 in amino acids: CSVVTGEAAKNIQYF. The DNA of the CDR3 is TGCAGCGTGGTAACAGGGGAGGCTGCCAAAAACATTCAGTACTTC.

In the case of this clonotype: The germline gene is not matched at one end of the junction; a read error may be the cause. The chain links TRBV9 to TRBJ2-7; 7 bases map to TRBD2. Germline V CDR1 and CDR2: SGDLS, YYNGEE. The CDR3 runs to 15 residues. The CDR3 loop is CASSVAVAGVYEQCF. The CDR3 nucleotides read TGTGCCAGCAGCGTAGCGGTGGCGGGGGTCTACGAGCAGTGCTTC.

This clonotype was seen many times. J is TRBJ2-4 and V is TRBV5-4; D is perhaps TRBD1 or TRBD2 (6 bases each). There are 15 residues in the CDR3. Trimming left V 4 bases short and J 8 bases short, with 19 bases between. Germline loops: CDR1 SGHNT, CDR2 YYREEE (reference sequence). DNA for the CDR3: TGTGCCAGCAGCAGGGAGAGGGGGACTTTGGACATTCAGTACTTC. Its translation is CASSRERGTLDIQYF. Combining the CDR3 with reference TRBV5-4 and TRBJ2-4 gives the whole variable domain ETGVTQSPTHLIKTRGQQVTLRCSSQSGHNTVSWYQQALGQGPQFIFQYYREEENGRGNFPPRFSGLQFPNYSSELNVNALELDDSALYLCASSRERGTLDIQYFGAGTRLSVL.

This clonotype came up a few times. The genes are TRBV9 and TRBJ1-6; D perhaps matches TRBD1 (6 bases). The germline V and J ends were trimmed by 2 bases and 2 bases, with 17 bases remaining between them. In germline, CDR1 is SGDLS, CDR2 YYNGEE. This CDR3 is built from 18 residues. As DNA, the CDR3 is TGTGCCAGCAGCGTCGCCCCACAAACAGGGACCTATAATTCACCCCTCCACTTT. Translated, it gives CASSVAPQTGTYNSPLHF.

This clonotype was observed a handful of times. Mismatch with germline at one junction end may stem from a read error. CDR3 loop: CASSQDRSGGAYGQYF. For the CDR3, the DNA is TGTGCCAGCAGCCAAGATCGTAGCGGGGGCGCTTACGGGCAGTACTTC. This chain links TRBV3-1 with TRBJ2-7, with 9 bases identical to TRBD2. CDR1 is LGHDT and CDR2 is YNNKEL in the germline V gene (reference sequence). This CDR3 spans 16 amino acids.

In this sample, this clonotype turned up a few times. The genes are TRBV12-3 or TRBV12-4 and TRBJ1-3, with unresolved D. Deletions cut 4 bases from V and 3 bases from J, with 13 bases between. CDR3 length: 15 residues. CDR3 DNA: TGTGCCAGCAGTTGGACCGGAGGAAATGGAAACACCATATATTTT. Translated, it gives CASSWTGGNGNTIYF.

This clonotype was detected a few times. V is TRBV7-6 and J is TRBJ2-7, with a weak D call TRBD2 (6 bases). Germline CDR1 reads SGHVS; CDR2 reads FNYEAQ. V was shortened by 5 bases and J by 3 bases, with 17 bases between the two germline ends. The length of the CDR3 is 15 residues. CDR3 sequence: CASSPNLYGGYEQYF. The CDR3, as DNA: TGTGCCAGCAGCCCTAACTTATACGGGGGCTACGAGCAGTACTTC.

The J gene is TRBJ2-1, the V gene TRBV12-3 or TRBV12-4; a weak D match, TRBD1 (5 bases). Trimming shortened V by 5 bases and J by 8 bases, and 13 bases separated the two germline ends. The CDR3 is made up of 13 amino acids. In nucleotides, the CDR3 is TGTGCCAGCAGTATGGCCAGGGTACATGAGCAGTTCTTC. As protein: CASSMARVHEQFF.

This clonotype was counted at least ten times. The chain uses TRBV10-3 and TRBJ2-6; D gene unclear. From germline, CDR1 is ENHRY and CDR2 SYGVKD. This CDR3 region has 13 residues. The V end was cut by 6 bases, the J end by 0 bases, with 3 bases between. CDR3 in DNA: TGTGCCATCAGGGGCTCTGGGGCCAACGTCCTGACTTTC. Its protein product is CAIRGSGANVLTF.

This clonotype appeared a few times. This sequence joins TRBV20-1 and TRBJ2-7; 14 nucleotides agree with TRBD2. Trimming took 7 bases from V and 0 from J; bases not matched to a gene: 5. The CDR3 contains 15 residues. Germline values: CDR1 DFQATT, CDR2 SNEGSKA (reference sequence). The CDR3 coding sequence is TGCAGTGGGACTAGCGGGAGGACCAGCTCCTACGAGCAGTACTTC. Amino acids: CSGTSGRTSSYEQYF.

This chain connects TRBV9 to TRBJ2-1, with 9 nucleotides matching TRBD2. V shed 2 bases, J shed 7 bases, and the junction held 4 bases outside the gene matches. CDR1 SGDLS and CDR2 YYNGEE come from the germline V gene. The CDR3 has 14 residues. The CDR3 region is CASSVAGGQNEQFF. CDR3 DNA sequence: TGTGCCAGCAGCGTCGCGGGGGGGCAGAATGAGCAGTTCTTC. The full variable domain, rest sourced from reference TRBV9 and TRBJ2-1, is DSGVTQTPKHLITATGQRVTLRCSPRSGDLSVYWYQQSLDQGLQFLIQYYNGEERAKGNILERFSAQQFPDLHSELNLSSLELGDSALYFCASSVAGGQNEQFFGPGTRLTVL.